Listed below are T cell receptor beta chains from one sample, sequenced in a study of T-cell reconstitution after alpha-beta-depleted transplantation in children. In TCRdb, the PCR reads were re-called with MiXCR into one record per CDR3 protein. Of roughly 500,000 distinct CDR3 sequences listed, roughly 18% are singletons. This specimen was PBMCs from the stem cell graft donor, taken from the stem cell graft. These TCRs come from a human donor who donated a stem cell graft to a child with acute lymphoblastic leukemia. CDR3s include the opening cysteine and the closing phenylalanine or tryptophan. D genes are given only for firm matches. Rows may omit the clone size; those that give it use once, few, many or a size class.

CDR3 protein | CDR3 DNA | clone size | J gene | D gene | V gene
CASSLLGLNTHTQYF | TGCGCCAGCAGCTTGTTGGGACTGAACACACATACGCAGTATTTT | NA | TRBJ2-3 | NA | TRBV5-1
CSAPVAGDYYEQYF | TGCAGTGCTCCTGTAGCGGGAGACTACTACGAGCAGTACTTC | few | TRBJ2-7 | TRBD2 | TRBV20-1
CASSLASLEQYF | TGTGCCAGCAGCTTAGCGAGCCTCGAGCAGTACTTC | few | TRBJ2-7 | NA | TRBV7-9
CASSYGTGVDTQYF | TGTGCCAGCAGTTACGGGACGGGAGTTGACACGCAGTATTTT | few | TRBJ2-3 | NA | TRBV6-5
CASGLAGPTDTQYF | TGTGCCAGCGGACTAGCGGGACCCACAGATACGCAGTATTTT | many | TRBJ2-3 | TRBD2 | TRBV6-1
CASSSTGGDTQYF | TGTGCCAGCAGTTCTACAGGGGGCGATACGCAGTATTTT | NA | TRBJ2-3 | TRBD1 | TRBV6-6
CSVYGRGRVGQVNTEAFF | TGCAGCGTTTACGGACGGGGGAGAGTAGGACAGGTGAACACTGAAGCTTTCTTT | NA | TRBJ1-1 | TRBD1 | TRBV29-1
CASSSTGTGGKEFF | TGTGCCAGCAGCTCTACCGGGACAGGGGGAAAGGAGTTCTTC | NA | TRBJ2-1 | TRBD1 | TRBV5-5
CASSPQGAGYNEQFF | TGTGCCAGCAGCCCACAGGGGGCCGGCTACAATGAGCAGTTCTTC | few | TRBJ2-1 | TRBD1 | TRBV3-1
CASSPDGGFNYGYTF | TGTGCCAGCAGCCCGGACGGAGGATTTAACTATGGCTACACCTTC | NA | TRBJ1-2 | NA | TRBV7-9
CASSPGGTGINTEAFF | TGTGCCAGCAGCCCGGGGGGGACAGGGATAAACACTGAAGCTTTCTTT | few | TRBJ1-1 | TRBD1 | TRBV5-8
CASSPEFYETQYF | TGCGCCAGCAGCCCTGAATTCTATGAGACCCAGTACTTC | NA | TRBJ2-5 | NA | TRBV5-1
CASSLGQGALYEQYF | TGTGCCAGCAGCTTAGGGCAGGGTGCGCTGTACGAGCAGTACTTC | NA | TRBJ2-7 | NA | TRBV7-6
CASRGLAGKNEQFF | TGTGCCAGCAGGGGACTAGCGGGAAAGAATGAGCAGTTCTTC | NA | TRBJ2-1 | TRBD2 | TRBV7-3
CSARTGGAEAFF | TGCAGTGCTAGGACAGGGGGAGCTGAAGCTTTCTTT | NA | TRBJ1-1 | TRBD1 | TRBV20-1
CASSPGTSGRTHEQYF | TGCGCCAGCAGCCCGGGGACTAGCGGGAGAACCCACGAGCAGTACTTC | few | TRBJ2-7 | TRBD2 | TRBV4-1
CASSPRAQRTNYGYTF | TGTGCCAGCAGCCCTCGCGCCCAGAGGACTAACTATGGCTACACCTTC | NA | TRBJ1-2 | NA | TRBV7-8
CASSSDTDNEQFF | TGCGCCAGCAGTTCGGACACCGACAATGAGCAGTTCTTC | few | TRBJ2-1 | NA | TRBV5-1
CASSHDRDRGSETQYF | TGTGCCAGCAGCCATGACCGGGACAGGGGTTCAGAGACCCAGTACTTC | NA | TRBJ2-5 | TRBD1 | TRBV3-1
CAGQTSARPYNEQFF | TGTGCCGGCCAGACTAGCGCCCGACCCTACAATGAGCAGTTCTTC | NA | TRBJ2-1 | TRBD2 | TRBV7-9
CASSKVVGTANTGELFF | TGTGCCAGCAGCAAAGTAGTAGGGACGGCGAACACCGGGGAGCTGTTTTTT | few | TRBJ2-2 | NA | TRBV21-1
CASSVRGDGIRANSYNEQFF | TGTGCCAGCAGCGTCAGAGGGGATGGCATACGCGCTAACTCCTACAATGAGCAGTTCTTC | few | TRBJ2-1 | NA | TRBV9
CAWSADSNQPQHF | TGTGCCTGGAGTGCAGATAGCAATCAGCCCCAGCATTTT | few | TRBJ1-5 | NA | TRBV30
CASSLASFSDTQYF | TGCGCCAGCAGCTTGGCGAGTTTCAGCGATACGCAGTATTTT | few | TRBJ2-3 | NA | TRBV5-1
CASRSGGGQPQHF | TGTGCCAGCAGGTCGGGAGGAGGACAGCCCCAGCATTTT | few | TRBJ1-5 | NA | TRBV12-3/TRBV12-4
CSVELAGQGRSRELFF | TGCAGCGTTGAGCTGGCGGGACAGGGGAGATCCAGGGAGCTGTTTTTT | NA | TRBJ2-2 | TRBD1 | TRBV29-1
CASSFPLARIYEQYF | TGCGCCAGCAGCTTCCCACTAGCTCGGATCTACGAGCAGTACTTC | few | TRBJ2-7 | NA | TRBV5-1
CASSMFSILAGGLYNEQFF | TGTGCCAGCAGTATGTTTTCCATTCTAGCGGGGGGACTCTACAATGAGCAGTTCTTC | few | TRBJ2-1 | TRBD2 | TRBV3-1
CASSLGLAGVDEQFF | TGCGCCAGCAGCCTCGGACTAGCGGGAGTTGATGAGCAGTTCTTC | NA | TRBJ2-1 | TRBD2 | TRBV5-1
CAGSLVEDFPRGEQFF | TGTGCCGGCAGCTTAGTAGAGGACTTTCCTAGGGGCGAGCAGTTCTTC | NA | TRBJ2-1 | NA | TRBV13
CASSHDSLLGGSGEQYF | TGTGCCAGCAGCCATGACAGCCTTTTAGGCGGGAGCGGCGAGCAGTACTTC | NA | TRBJ2-7 | TRBD2 | TRBV4-2
CASSLYDRGEAFF | TGTGCCAGCAGTTTATATGATCGGGGGGAAGCTTTCTTT | NA | TRBJ1-1 | NA | TRBV27
CSARALPDTQYF | TGCAGTGCTAGAGCACTCCCAGATACGCAGTATTTT | NA | TRBJ2-3 | NA | TRBV20-1
CASSDGRRLQFSNQPQHF | TGTGCCAGCAGTGACGGCAGGCGCCTGCAGTTTAGCAATCAGCCCCAGCATTTT | NA | TRBJ1-5 | NA | TRBV6-4
CSASGTGAYEQYF | TGCAGTGCCTCCGGGACAGGGGCCTACGAGCAGTACTTC | few | TRBJ2-7 | TRBD1 | TRBV20-1
CASSQVGRALAKNIQYF | TGCGCCAGCAGCCAAGTAGGGAGGGCCCTAGCCAAAAACATTCAGTACTTC | few | TRBJ2-4 | TRBD2 | TRBV4-1
CAISELAGRYEQFF | TGTGCCATCAGTGAGCTAGCGGGAAGGTATGAGCAGTTCTTC | few | TRBJ2-1 | TRBD2 | TRBV10-3
CASSLGQDGIYGYTF | TGTGCCAGCAGCTTGGGGCAGGATGGCATCTATGGCTACACCTTC | few | TRBJ1-2 | NA | TRBV7-9
CASSPRLAGGSKQETQYF | TGTGCCAGCTCACCCCGACTAGCGGGAGGCTCCAAACAAGAGACCCAGTACTTC | many | TRBJ2-5 | TRBD2 | TRBV18
CASSAPNRDNSPLHF | TGTGCCAGCAGCGCCCCGAACAGGGATAATTCACCCCTCCACTTT | NA | TRBJ1-6 | NA | TRBV9
CASGFGELFF | TGTGCCAGCGGATTCGGGGAGCTGTTTTTT | NA | TRBJ2-2 | NA | TRBV3-1
CASSLAGSSGNTIYF | TGTGCCAGCAGCTTGGCCGGGAGCTCTGGAAACACCATATATTTT | NA | TRBJ1-3 | NA | TRBV5-5
CASSHVGADTQYF | TGTGCCAGCAGCCATGTAGGCGCAGATACGCAGTATTTT | NA | TRBJ2-3 | NA | TRBV12-3/TRBV12-4
CSARGDSNTDTQYF | TGCAGTGCTAGAGGGGACAGCAACACAGATACGCAGTATTTT | few | TRBJ2-3 | TRBD1 | TRBV20-1
CASSYLRTAANEKLFF | TGTGCCAGCAGTTACTTAAGGACGGCAGCTAATGAAAAACTGTTTTTT | NA | TRBJ1-4 | NA | TRBV6-5
CASRRGAKNIQYF | TGTGCCAGCAGGAGGGGAGCCAAAAACATTCAGTACTTC | NA | TRBJ2-4 | NA | TRBV7-3
CASSRAGTSYNEQFF | TGCGCCAGCAGCAGAGCGGGAACCTCCTACAATGAGCAGTTCTTC | few | TRBJ2-1 | TRBD2 | TRBV5-1
CASSLSQGRWDEQYF | TGTGCCAGCAGCTTAAGCCAGGGCAGGTGGGACGAGCAGTACTTC | NA | TRBJ2-7 | NA | TRBV7-2
CASSLDKAPGTGNTIYF | TGTGCCAGCAGCTTAGATAAGGCCCCAGGGACTGGAAACACCATATATTTT | few | TRBJ1-3 | NA | TRBV7-9
CSGTGSGTGNTIYF | TGCAGCGGAACAGGGTCCGGGACTGGAAACACCATATATTTT | few | TRBJ1-3 | NA | TRBV29-1
CASSEGPGGYQPQHF | TGTGCCAGCAGCGAGGGCCCCGGCGGGTATCAGCCCCAGCATTTT | NA | TRBJ1-5 | NA | TRBV7-9